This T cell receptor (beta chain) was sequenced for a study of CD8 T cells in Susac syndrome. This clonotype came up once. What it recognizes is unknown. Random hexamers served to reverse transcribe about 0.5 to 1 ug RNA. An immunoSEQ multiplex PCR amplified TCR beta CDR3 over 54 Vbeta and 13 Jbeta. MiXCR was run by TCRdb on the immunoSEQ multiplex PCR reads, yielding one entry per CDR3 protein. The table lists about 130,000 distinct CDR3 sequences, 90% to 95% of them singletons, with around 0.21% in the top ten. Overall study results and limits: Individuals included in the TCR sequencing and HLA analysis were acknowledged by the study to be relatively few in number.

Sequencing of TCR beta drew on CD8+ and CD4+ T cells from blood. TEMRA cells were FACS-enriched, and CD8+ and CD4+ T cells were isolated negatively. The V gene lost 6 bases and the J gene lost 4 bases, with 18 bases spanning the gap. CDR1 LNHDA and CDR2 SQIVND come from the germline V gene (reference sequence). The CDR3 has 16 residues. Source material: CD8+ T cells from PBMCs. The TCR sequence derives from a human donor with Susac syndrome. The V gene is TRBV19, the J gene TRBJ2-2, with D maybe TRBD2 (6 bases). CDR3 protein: CASREQLALGTGELFF. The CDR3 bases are TGTGCCAGTAGGGAACAACTAGCCTTGGGCACCGGGGAGCTGTTTTTT.